A selection of T cell receptor beta chains follows, all from one sample in a study of shared clonotypes between healthy human individuals. Only in-frame clones appear in the TCRdb table, and some are missing; sequencing was by immunoSEQ multiplex PCR. The sample has roughly 1,600,000 clones, around 98.5% seen once. The sample consisted of naive CD4+ T cells sorted from blood. The source is a man aged 25 to 40 in good health. Each CDR3 is given with its conserved first and last residue. The D gene is left open where the match is weak. Clone size is not always given. Where it is, it says once, few, many or a class for expanded clones.

d_call: TRBD2; v_call: TRBV11-2; j_call: TRBJ2-1; clone_size: once; cdr3_aa: CASSLDGLAGYNEQFF; cdr3_nt: TGTGCCAGCAGCTTAGACGGACTAGCGGGCTACAATGAGCAGTTCTTC
d_call: TRBD2; v_call: TRBV18; j_call: TRBJ2-7; clone_size: NA; cdr3_aa: CASSPAGLTYEQYF; cdr3_nt: TGTGCCAGCTCACCAGCGGGACTAACTTACGAGCAGTACTTC
d_call: NA; v_call: TRBV5-4; j_call: TRBJ2-7; clone_size: NA; cdr3_aa: CASSPRDTSYEQYF; cdr3_nt: TGTGCCAGCAGCCCCCGGGACACCTCCTACGAGCAGTACTTC
d_call: NA; v_call: TRBV7-2; j_call: TRBJ2-5; clone_size: once; cdr3_aa: CASSLDSWYQETQYF; cdr3_nt: TGTGCCAGCAGCTTAGATAGCTGGTATCAAGAGACCCAGTACTTC
d_call: TRBD1; v_call: TRBV4-3; j_call: TRBJ1-2; clone_size: NA; cdr3_aa: CASSVRQGANYGYTF; cdr3_nt: TGCGCCAGCAGCGTTCGACAGGGTGCTAACTATGGCTACACCTTC
d_call: TRBD2; v_call: TRBV5-4; j_call: TRBJ2-3; clone_size: NA; cdr3_aa: CASSLAGLAGDTQYF; cdr3_nt: TGTGCCAGCAGCTTGGCCGGACTAGCGGGAGATACGCAGTATTTT
d_call: NA; v_call: TRBV27; j_call: TRBJ2-1; clone_size: NA; cdr3_aa: CARFNEQFF; cdr3_nt: TGTGCCCGCTTCAATGAGCAGTTCTTC
d_call: TRBD1; v_call: TRBV25-1; j_call: TRBJ1-1; clone_size: NA; cdr3_aa: CASSETRTGGIEAFF; cdr3_nt: TGTGCCAGCAGTGAGACAAGGACAGGGGGCATTGAAGCTTTCTTT
d_call: TRBD2; v_call: TRBV10-2; j_call: TRBJ2-7; clone_size: NA; cdr3_aa: CASRTSGSTAGRYEQYF; cdr3_nt: TGCGCCAGCAGGACTAGCGGGAGTACAGCAGGCCGTTACGAGCAGTACTTC
d_call: TRBD1; v_call: TRBV5-1; j_call: TRBJ1-1; clone_size: NA; cdr3_aa: CASSRTGGAGNTEAFF; cdr3_nt: TGCGCCAGCAGCCGAACAGGGGGCGCGGGGAACACTGAAGCTTTCTTT
d_call: NA; v_call: TRBV5-6; j_call: TRBJ2-1; clone_size: NA; cdr3_aa: CASSVQGTNYNEQFF; cdr3_nt: TGTGCCAGCAGCGTACAGGGGACTAACTACAATGAGCAGTTCTTC
d_call: TRBD1; v_call: TRBV5-1; j_call: TRBJ2-7; clone_size: NA; cdr3_aa: CASSLEGQGFYEQYF; cdr3_nt: TGCGCCAGCAGCTTGGAGGGACAGGGGTTCTACGAGCAGTACTTC
d_call: NA; v_call: TRBV9; j_call: TRBJ2-2; clone_size: NA; cdr3_aa: CASSVLSPGELFF; cdr3_nt: TGTGCCAGCAGCGTACTGTCTCCCGGGGAGCTGTTTTTT
d_call: NA; v_call: TRBV5-1; j_call: TRBJ2-2; clone_size: NA; cdr3_aa: CASSLRVANTGELFF; cdr3_nt: TGCGCCAGCAGCTTACGGGTGGCGAACACCGGGGAGCTGTTTTTT
d_call: TRBD2; v_call: TRBV10-2; j_call: TRBJ2-1; clone_size: NA; cdr3_aa: CASRLAGLVHEQFF; cdr3_nt: TGCGCCAGCAGGTTAGCGGGATTGGTTCATGAGCAGTTCTTC
d_call: NA; v_call: TRBV18; j_call: TRBJ1-1; clone_size: NA; cdr3_aa: CASSPPPTGNTEAFF; cdr3_nt: TGTGCCAGCTCACCACCCCCGACAGGGAACACTGAAGCTTTCTTT
d_call: NA; v_call: TRBV5-1; j_call: TRBJ2-2; clone_size: NA; cdr3_aa: CASSSDNTGELFF; cdr3_nt: TGCGCCAGCAGCTCCGACAACACCGGGGAGCTGTTTTTT
d_call: NA; v_call: TRBV6-1; j_call: TRBJ1-2; clone_size: NA; cdr3_aa: CASKRADYGYTF; cdr3_nt: TGTGCCAGTAAGCGGGCCGACTATGGCTACACCTTC
d_call: NA; v_call: TRBV4-1; j_call: TRBJ2-7; clone_size: once; cdr3_aa: CASSQDPTRNSYEQYF; cdr3_nt: TGCGCCAGCAGCCAAGACCCGACTAGAAACTCCTACGAGCAGTACTTC
d_call: TRBD1; v_call: TRBV5-1; j_call: TRBJ2-7; clone_size: NA; cdr3_aa: CASSPEGTAYEQYF; cdr3_nt: TGCGCCAGCAGCCCAGAGGGGACAGCCTACGAGCAGTACTTC
d_call: NA; v_call: TRBV5-6; j_call: TRBJ2-3; clone_size: NA; cdr3_aa: CASSLYAERFTDTQYF; cdr3_nt: TGTGCCAGCAGCTTGTACGCCGAGCGGTTCACAGATACGCAGTATTTT
d_call: NA; v_call: TRBV5-1; j_call: TRBJ2-2; clone_size: NA; cdr3_aa: CASTLFHNTGELFF; cdr3_nt: TGCGCCAGCACCTTATTTCATAACACCGGGGAGCTGTTTTTT
d_call: TRBD2; v_call: TRBV27; j_call: TRBJ2-3; clone_size: NA; cdr3_aa: CASTIAGEAADTQYF; cdr3_nt: TGTGCCAGCACCATAGCGGGAGAAGCGGCAGATACGCAGTATTTT
d_call: TRBD1; v_call: TRBV5-6; j_call: TRBJ2-5; clone_size: NA; cdr3_aa: CASSLFRQGWETQYF; cdr3_nt: TGTGCCAGCAGCTTGTTTCGACAGGGCTGGGAGACCCAGTACTTC
d_call: NA; v_call: TRBV28; j_call: TRBJ1-2; clone_size: NA; cdr3_aa: CASSGRRGGGYTF; cdr3_nt: TGTGCCAGCAGTGGTCGCAGGGGAGGTGGCTACACCTTC
d_call: NA; v_call: TRBV7-2; j_call: TRBJ1-2; clone_size: NA; cdr3_aa: CASPGRGGYGYTF; cdr3_nt: TGTGCCAGTCCCGGTAGGGGCGGCTATGGCTACACCTTC
d_call: NA; v_call: TRBV9; j_call: TRBJ2-1; clone_size: NA; cdr3_aa: CASSVVGSYNEQFF; cdr3_nt: TGTGCCAGCAGCGTAGTTGGGTCCTACAATGAGCAGTTCTTC
d_call: NA; v_call: TRBV7-9; j_call: TRBJ2-6; clone_size: NA; cdr3_aa: CASARSTPAGANVLTF; cdr3_nt: TGTGCCAGCGCCCGCAGTACGCCCGCTGGGGCCAACGTCCTGACTTTC
d_call: NA; v_call: TRBV7-2; j_call: TRBJ1-2; clone_size: NA; cdr3_aa: CASSLALGGYTF; cdr3_nt: TGTGCCAGCAGCTTAGCGCTGGGGGGCTACACCTTC
d_call: TRBD1; v_call: TRBV30; j_call: TRBJ2-3; clone_size: NA; cdr3_aa: CAWTAGQGVFDTQYF; cdr3_nt: TGTGCCTGGACCGCGGGACAGGGTGTATTTGATACGCAGTATTTT
d_call: NA; v_call: TRBV2; j_call: TRBJ2-1; clone_size: NA; cdr3_aa: CASSDRGVYNEQFF; cdr3_nt: TGTGCCAGCAGTGACAGAGGGGTATACAATGAGCAGTTCTTC
d_call: NA; v_call: TRBV11-3; j_call: TRBJ2-7; clone_size: NA; cdr3_aa: CASSLSSYEQYF; cdr3_nt: TGTGCCAGCAGCCTCAGCTCCTACGAGCAGTACTTC
d_call: NA; v_call: TRBV18; j_call: TRBJ2-3; clone_size: NA; cdr3_aa: CASSPSHYTDTQYF; cdr3_nt: TGTGCCAGCTCACCGTCCCACTACACAGATACGCAGTATTTT
d_call: TRBD2; v_call: TRBV18; j_call: TRBJ2-7; clone_size: once; cdr3_aa: CASSLGVPGGEQYF; cdr3_nt: TGTGCCAGCTCACTCGGCGTTCCGGGGGGGGAGCAGTACTTC
d_call: TRBD1; v_call: TRBV5-1; j_call: TRBJ1-1; clone_size: NA; cdr3_aa: CASSLRQGAMGNTEAFF; cdr3_nt: TGCGCCAGCAGCTTGCGGCAGGGGGCGATGGGGAACACTGAAGCTTTCTTT
d_call: NA; v_call: TRBV6-5; j_call: TRBJ2-5; clone_size: NA; cdr3_aa: CASSYEGETQYF; cdr3_nt: TGTGCCAGCAGTTACGAAGGGGAGACCCAGTACTTC
d_call: NA; v_call: TRBV19; j_call: TRBJ2-3; clone_size: NA; cdr3_aa: CASSIRGRALSDTQYF; cdr3_nt: TGTGCCAGTAGTATCAGGGGAAGGGCCCTTTCAGATACGCAGTATTTT
d_call: NA; v_call: TRBV7-2; j_call: TRBJ2-7; clone_size: NA; cdr3_aa: CASSRLGAAYEQYF; cdr3_nt: TGTGCCAGCAGCCGCCTTGGGGCAGCCTACGAGCAGTACTTC
d_call: NA; v_call: TRBV28; j_call: TRBJ2-7; clone_size: NA; cdr3_aa: CASSYHGLYEQYF; cdr3_nt: TGTGCCAGCAGTTACCATGGACTCTACGAGCAGTACTTC
d_call: NA; v_call: TRBV19; j_call: TRBJ2-3; clone_size: NA; cdr3_aa: CASSTRWAGNTDTQYF; cdr3_nt: TGTGCCAGTAGTACCCGGTGGGCAGGGAACACAGATACGCAGTATTTT
d_call: TRBD2; v_call: TRBV28; j_call: TRBJ2-3; clone_size: NA; cdr3_aa: CASRKPSGGTDTQYF; cdr3_nt: TGTGCCAGCAGGAAACCCAGCGGGGGCACAGATACGCAGTATTTT
d_call: NA; v_call: TRBV7-2; j_call: TRBJ2-2; clone_size: NA; cdr3_aa: CASSSEVKLFVGELFF; cdr3_nt: TGTGCCAGCAGCTCCGAAGTGAAGCTGTTTGTTGGGGAGCTGTTTTTT
d_call: NA; v_call: TRBV9; j_call: TRBJ2-7; clone_size: NA; cdr3_aa: CASSGGGLEQYF; cdr3_nt: TGTGCCAGCAGCGGTGGGGGCCTCGAGCAGTACTTC
d_call: NA; v_call: TRBV10-2; j_call: TRBJ1-2; clone_size: NA; cdr3_aa: CASSESSRVGYTF; cdr3_nt: TGCGCCAGCAGTGAGTCATCGAGGGTTGGCTACACCTTC
d_call: TRBD2; v_call: TRBV5-1; j_call: TRBJ2-5; clone_size: NA; cdr3_aa: CASSGYGTSGNQETQYF; cdr3_nt: TGCGCCAGCAGCGGCTATGGGACTAGCGGGAACCAAGAGACCCAGTACTTC
d_call: NA; v_call: TRBV6-6; j_call: TRBJ2-3; clone_size: NA; cdr3_aa: CASSPRGDGTQYF; cdr3_nt: TGTGCCAGCAGCCCCCGGGGCGACGGTACGCAGTATTTT
d_call: TRBD1; v_call: TRBV6-5; j_call: TRBJ1-1; clone_size: NA; cdr3_aa: CASSPDRFFEAFF; cdr3_nt: TGTGCCAGCAGTCCGGACAGGTTTTTTGAAGCTTTCTTT
d_call: NA; v_call: TRBV19; j_call: TRBJ2-3; clone_size: NA; cdr3_aa: CATAPSGTYTDTQYF; cdr3_nt: TGTGCCACCGCTCCCTCCGGGACGTATACAGATACGCAGTATTTT
d_call: TRBD2; v_call: TRBV5-4; j_call: TRBJ2-7; clone_size: NA; cdr3_aa: CASSGLAGGSSYEQYF; cdr3_nt: TGTGCCAGCAGCGGGCTAGCGGGAGGAAGCTCCTACGAGCAGTACTTC
d_call: TRBD1; v_call: TRBV11-2; j_call: TRBJ2-7; clone_size: NA; cdr3_aa: CASSSSLDRVYEQYF; cdr3_nt: TGTGCCAGCAGCTCGAGTTTAGACAGGGTCTACGAGCAGTACTTC
d_call: NA; v_call: TRBV6-6; j_call: TRBJ2-5; clone_size: once; cdr3_aa: CASTSTQETQYF; cdr3_nt: TGTGCCAGCACTAGCACGCAAGAGACCCAGTACTTC
d_call: NA; v_call: TRBV7-2; j_call: TRBJ2-4; clone_size: NA; cdr3_aa: CASSSDRPAKNIQYF; cdr3_nt: TGTGCCAGCAGCTCAGACCGTCCTGCCAAAAACATTCAGTACTTC
d_call: NA; v_call: TRBV28; j_call: TRBJ2-3; clone_size: NA; cdr3_aa: CASADGGRDTQYF; cdr3_nt: TGTGCCAGCGCCGACGGCGGTAGGGATACGCAGTATTTT